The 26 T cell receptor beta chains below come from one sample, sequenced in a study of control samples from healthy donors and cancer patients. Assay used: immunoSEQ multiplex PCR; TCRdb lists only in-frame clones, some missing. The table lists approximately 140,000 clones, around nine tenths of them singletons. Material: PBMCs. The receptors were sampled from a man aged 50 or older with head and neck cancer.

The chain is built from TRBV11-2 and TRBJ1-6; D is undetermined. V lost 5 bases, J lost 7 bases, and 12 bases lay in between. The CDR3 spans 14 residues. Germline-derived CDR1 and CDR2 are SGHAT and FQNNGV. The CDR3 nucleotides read TGTGCCAGCAGCCCCTGGCCCCAGAATTCACCCCTCCACTTT. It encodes CASSPWPQNSPLHF.

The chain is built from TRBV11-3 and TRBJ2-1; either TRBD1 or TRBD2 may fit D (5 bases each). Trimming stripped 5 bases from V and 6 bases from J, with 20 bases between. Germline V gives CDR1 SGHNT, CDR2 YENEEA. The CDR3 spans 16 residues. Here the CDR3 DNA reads TGTGCCAGCAGCCCACGGGCCGGGGCTTCTCTCAATGAGCAGTTCTTC. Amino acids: CASSPRAGASLNEQFF.

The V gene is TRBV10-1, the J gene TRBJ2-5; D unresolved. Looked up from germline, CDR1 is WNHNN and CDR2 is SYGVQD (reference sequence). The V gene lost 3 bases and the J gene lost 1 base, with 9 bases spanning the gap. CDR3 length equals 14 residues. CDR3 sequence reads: CASSEGGLQETQYF. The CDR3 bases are TGCGCCAGCAGTGAAGGTGGCCTCCAAGAGACCCAGTACTTC.

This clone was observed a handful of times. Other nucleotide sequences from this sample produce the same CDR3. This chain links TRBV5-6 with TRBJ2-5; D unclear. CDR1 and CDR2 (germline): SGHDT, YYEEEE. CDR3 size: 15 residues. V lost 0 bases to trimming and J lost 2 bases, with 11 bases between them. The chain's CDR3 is CASSLGRVGQETQYF. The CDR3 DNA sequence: TGTGCCAGCAGCTTGGGTAGGGTGGGACAAGAGACCCAGTACTTC. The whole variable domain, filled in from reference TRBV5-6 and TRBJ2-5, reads DAGVTQSPTHLIKTRGQQVTLRCSPKSGHDTVSWYQQALGQGPQFIFQYYEEEERQRGNFPDRFSGHQFPNYSSELNVNALLLGDSALYLCASSLGRVGQETQYFGPGTRLLVL.

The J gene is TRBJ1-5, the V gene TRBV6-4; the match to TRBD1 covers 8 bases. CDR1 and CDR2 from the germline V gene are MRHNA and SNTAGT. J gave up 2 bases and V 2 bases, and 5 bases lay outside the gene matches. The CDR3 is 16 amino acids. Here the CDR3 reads CASSDAGGCGNQPQHF. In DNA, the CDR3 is TGTGCCAGCAGTGACGCAGGGGGCTGTGGCAATCAGCCCCAGCATTTT.

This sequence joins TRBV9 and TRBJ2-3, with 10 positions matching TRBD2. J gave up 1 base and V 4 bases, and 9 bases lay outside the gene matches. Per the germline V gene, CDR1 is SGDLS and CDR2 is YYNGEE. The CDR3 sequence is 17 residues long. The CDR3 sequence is CASSRSGGAIGTDTQYF. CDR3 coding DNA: TGTGCCAGCAGCCGGAGCGGGGGGGCAATAGGCACAGATACGCAGTATTTT.

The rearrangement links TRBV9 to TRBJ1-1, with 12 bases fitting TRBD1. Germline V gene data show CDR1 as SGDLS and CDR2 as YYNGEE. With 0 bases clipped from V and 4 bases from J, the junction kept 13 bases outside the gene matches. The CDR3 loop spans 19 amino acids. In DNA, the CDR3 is TGTGCCAGCAGCGTAGCCCTACCGGGACAGGGGGCGGTTGGCACTGAAGCTTTCTTT. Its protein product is CASSVALPGQGAVGTEAFF.

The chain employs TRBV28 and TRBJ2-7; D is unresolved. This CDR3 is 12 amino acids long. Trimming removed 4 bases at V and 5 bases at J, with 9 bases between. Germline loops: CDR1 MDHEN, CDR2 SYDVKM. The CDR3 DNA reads TGTGCCAGCAGTTCCTCGGCTGACGAGCAGTACTTC. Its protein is CASSSSADEQYF.

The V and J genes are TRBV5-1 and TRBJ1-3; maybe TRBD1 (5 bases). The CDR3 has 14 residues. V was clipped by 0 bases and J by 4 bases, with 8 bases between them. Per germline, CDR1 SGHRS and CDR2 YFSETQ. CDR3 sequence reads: CASSLGGSGNTIYF. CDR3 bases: TGCGCCAGCAGCTTGGGGGGGTCCGGAAACACCATATATTTT.

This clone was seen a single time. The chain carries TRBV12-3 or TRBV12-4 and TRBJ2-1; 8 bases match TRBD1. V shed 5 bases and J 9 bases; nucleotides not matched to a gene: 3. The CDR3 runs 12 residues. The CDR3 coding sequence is TGTGCCAGCAGTCCGGACAGGGTTGAGCAGTTCTTC. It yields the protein CASSPDRVEQFF.

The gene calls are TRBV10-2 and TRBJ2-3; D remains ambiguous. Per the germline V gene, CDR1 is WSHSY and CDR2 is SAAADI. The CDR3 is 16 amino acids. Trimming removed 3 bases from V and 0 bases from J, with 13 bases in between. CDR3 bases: TGCGCCAGCAGTGAACCAGGTTACCTAAGCACAGATACGCAGTATTTT. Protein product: CASSEPGYLSTDTQYF.

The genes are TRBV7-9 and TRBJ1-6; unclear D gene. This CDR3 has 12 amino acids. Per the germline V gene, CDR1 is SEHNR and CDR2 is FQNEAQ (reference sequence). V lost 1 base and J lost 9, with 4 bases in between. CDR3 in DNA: TGTGCCAGCAGCTTAGATCTTTCACCCCTCCACTTT. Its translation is CASSLDLSPLHF.

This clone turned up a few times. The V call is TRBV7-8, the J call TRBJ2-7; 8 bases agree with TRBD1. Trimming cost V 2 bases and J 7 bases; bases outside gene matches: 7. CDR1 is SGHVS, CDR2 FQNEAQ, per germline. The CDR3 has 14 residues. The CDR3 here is CASSLSQGAIEQYF. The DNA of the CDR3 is TGTGCCAGCAGCTTAAGCCAGGGGGCTATAGAGCAGTACTTC.

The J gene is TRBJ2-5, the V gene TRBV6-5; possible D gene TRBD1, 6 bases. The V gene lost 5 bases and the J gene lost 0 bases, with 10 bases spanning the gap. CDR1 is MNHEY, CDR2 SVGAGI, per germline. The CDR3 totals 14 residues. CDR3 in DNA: TGTGCCAGCAGTATCGGACAGAACCAAGAGACCCAGTACTTC. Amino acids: CASSIGQNQETQYF.

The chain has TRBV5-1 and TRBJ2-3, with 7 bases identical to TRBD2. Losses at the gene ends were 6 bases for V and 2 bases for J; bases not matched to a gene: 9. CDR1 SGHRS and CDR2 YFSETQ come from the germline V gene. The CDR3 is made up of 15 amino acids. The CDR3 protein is CASTQVAGYTDTQYF. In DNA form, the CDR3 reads TGCGCCAGCACCCAGGTAGCGGGCTACACAGATACGCAGTATTTT.

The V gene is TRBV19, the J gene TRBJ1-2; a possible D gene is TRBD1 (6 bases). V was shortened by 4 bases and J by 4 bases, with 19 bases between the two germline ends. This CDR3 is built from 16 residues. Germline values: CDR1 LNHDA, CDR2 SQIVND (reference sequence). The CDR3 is CASSTYGDIPPYGYTF. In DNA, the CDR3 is TGTGCCAGTAGTACCTACGGGGACATCCCTCCCTATGGCTACACCTTC.

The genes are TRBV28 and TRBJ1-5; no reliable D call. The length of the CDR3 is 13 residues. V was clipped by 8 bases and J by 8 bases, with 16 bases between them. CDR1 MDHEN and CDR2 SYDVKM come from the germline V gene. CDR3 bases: TGTGCCAGCCAAGTTTCGTCGGTTAAGCCCCAGCATTTT. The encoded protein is CASQVSSVKPQHF.

The CDR3 here is CASPTGLEANTEAFF. The CDR3 nucleotides are TGTGCCAGCCCCACGGGCCTAGAAGCGAACACTGAAGCTTTCTTT. V is TRBV28 and J is TRBJ1-1; D is unclear. CDR1 is MDHEN, CDR2 SYDVKM, per germline. There are 15 residues in the CDR3. Between the trimmed V and J ends, which lost 8 bases and 1 base, there was a span of 17 bases. Combining the CDR3 with reference TRBV28 and TRBJ1-1 gives the whole variable domain DVKVTQSSRYLVKRTGEKVFLECVQDMDHENMFWYRQDPGLGLRLIYFSYDVKMKEKGDIPEGYSVSREKKERFSLILESASTNQTSMYLCASPTGLEANTEAFFGQGTRLTVV.

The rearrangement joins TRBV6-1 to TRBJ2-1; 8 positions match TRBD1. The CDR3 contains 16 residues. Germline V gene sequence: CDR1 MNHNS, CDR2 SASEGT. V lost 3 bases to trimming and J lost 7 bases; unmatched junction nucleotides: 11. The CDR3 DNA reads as TGTGCCAGCAGTGAGGTTGCAGGGGGCGTCTGGAATGAGCAGTTCTTC. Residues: CASSEVAGGVWNEQFF.

For the CDR3, the DNA is TGTGCCAGCAGTTTGGGGGGTGTTGGTGGCTACACCTTC. Protein: CASSLGGVGGYTF. The V gene is TRBV28, the J gene TRBJ1-2, with D possibly being TRBD1 (5 bases). The CDR3 is 13 amino acids. Germline V lookup: CDR1 MDHEN, CDR2 SYDVKM. Trimming removed 3 bases from V and 7 bases from J, with 12 bases in between.

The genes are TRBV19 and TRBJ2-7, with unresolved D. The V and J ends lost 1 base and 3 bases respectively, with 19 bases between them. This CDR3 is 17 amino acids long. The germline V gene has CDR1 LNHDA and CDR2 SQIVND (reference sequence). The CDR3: CASSIGGFGRAIYEQYF. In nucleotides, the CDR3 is TGTGCCAGTAGTATAGGAGGATTCGGCCGAGCGATCTACGAGCAGTACTTC.

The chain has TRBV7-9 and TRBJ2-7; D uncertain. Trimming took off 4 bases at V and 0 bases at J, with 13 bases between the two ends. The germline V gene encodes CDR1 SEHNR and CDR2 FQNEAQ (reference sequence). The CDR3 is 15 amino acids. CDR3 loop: CASSSGGDFSYEQYF. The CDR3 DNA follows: TGTGCCAGCAGCTCAGGTGGGGATTTCTCCTACGAGCAGTACTTC. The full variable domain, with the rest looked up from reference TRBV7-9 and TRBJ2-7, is DTGVSQNPRHKITKRGQNVTFRCDPISEHNRLYWYRQTLGQGPEFLTYFQNEAQLEKSRLLSDRFSAERPKGSFSTLEIQRTEQGDSAMYLCASSSGGDFSYEQYFGPGTRLTVT.

CDR3 region: CASSLTGTLYSNQPQHF. The CDR3 region has the DNA TGTGCCAGCAGTTTAACCGGGACACTCTATAGCAATCAGCCCCAGCATTTT. V is TRBV28 and J is TRBJ1-5, with D possibly being TRBD1 (6 bases). Trimming cost V 2 bases and J 0 bases, with 14 bases left between them. Germline CDR1 MDHEN, CDR2 SYDVKM. The CDR3 spans 17 residues.

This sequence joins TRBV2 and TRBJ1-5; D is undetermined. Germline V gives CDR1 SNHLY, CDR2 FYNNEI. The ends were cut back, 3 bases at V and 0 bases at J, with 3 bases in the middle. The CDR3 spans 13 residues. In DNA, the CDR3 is TGTGCCAGCAGTGATAGTAGCAATCAGCCCCAGCATTTT. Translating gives CASSDSSNQPQHF.

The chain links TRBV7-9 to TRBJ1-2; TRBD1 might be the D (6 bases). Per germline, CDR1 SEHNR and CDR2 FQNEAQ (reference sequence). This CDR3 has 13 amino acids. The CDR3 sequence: CGNLFGQTYGYTF. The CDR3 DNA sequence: TGTGGCAATCTTTTCGGACAGACGTATGGCTACACCTTC.

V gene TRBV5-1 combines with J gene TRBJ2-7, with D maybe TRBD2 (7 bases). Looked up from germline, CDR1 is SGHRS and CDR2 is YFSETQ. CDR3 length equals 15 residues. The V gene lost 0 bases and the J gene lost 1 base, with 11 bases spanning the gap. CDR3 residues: CASSLEGEGSYEQYF. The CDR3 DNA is TGCGCCAGCAGCTTGGAGGGGGAGGGATCCTACGAGCAGTACTTC. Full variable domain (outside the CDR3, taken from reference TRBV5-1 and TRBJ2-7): KAGVTQTPRYLIKTRGQQVTLSCSPISGHRSVSWYQQTPGQGLQFLFEYFSETQRNKGNFPGRFSGRQFSNSRSEMNVSTLELGDSALYLCASSLEGEGSYEQYFGPGTRLTVT.